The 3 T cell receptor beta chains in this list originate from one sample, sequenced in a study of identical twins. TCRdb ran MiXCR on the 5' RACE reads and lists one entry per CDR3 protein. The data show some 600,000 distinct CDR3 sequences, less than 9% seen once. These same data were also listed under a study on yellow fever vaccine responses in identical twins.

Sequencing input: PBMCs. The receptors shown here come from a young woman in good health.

The CDR3, as DNA: TGTGCCAGCAGGGCGGGACATAAGACCTACGAGCAGTACTTC. This translates into CASRAGHKTYEQYF. The chain employs TRBV6-1 and TRBJ2-7; TRBD1 or TRBD2 may be the D gene (6 bases each). CDR1 and CDR2 from the germline V gene are MNHNS and SASEGT. The CDR3 consists of 14 residues. V was pared by 6 bases and J by 2 bases, with 14 bases between.

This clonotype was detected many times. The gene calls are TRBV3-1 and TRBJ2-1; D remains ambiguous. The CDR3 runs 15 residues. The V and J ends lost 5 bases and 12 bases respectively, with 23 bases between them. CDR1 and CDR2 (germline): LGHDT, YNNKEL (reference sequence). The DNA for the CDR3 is TGTGCCAGCAGCTCCCAAGGGCGAGGCGGATCGGGGCAGTTCTTC. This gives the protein CASSSQGRGGSGQFF.

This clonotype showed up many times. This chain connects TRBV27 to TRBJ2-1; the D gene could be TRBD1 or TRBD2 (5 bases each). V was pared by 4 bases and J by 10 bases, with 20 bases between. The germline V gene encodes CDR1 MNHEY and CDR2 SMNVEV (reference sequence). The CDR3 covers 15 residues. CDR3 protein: CASSSHRDHREEQFF. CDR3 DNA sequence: TGTGCCAGCAGTTCTCACCGGGACCACCGTGAAGAGCAGTTCTTC.